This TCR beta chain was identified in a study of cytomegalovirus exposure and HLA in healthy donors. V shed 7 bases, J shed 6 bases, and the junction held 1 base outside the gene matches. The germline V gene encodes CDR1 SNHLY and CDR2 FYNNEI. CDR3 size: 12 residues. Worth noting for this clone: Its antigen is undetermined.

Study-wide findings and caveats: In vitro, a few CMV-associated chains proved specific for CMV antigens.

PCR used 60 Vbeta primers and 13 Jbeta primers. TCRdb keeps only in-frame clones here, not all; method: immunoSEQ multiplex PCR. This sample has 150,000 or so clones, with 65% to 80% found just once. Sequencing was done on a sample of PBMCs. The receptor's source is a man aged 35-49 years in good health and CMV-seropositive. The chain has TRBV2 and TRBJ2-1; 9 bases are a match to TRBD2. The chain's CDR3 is CASTSGANEQFF. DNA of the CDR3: TGTGCCAGCACTAGCGGGGCCAATGAGCAGTTCTTC. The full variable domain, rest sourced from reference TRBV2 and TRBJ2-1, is EPEVTQTPSHQVTQMGQEVILRCVPISNHLYFYWYRQILGQKVEFLVSFYNNEISEKSEIFDDQFSVERPDGSNFTLKIRSTKLEDSAMYFCASTSGANEQFFGPGTRLTVL.